This T cell receptor beta chain comes out of a study of cytomegalovirus exposure and HLA in healthy donors. Study results and caveats: The later analysis indicated that the majority of CMV-associated TCR beta chains appeared HLA-restricted. A highly shared variant cluster was judged a likely technical artifact. Later genetic work tied a missense DCLRE1C variant to beta-chain V and J trimming.

PCR involved 60 Vbeta and 13 Jbeta primers. Profiled with immunoSEQ multiplex PCR; TCRdb holds only in-frame clones, not every one. The table lists over 100,000 clones. As concerns this clone: Its antigen is still unknown.

Specimen: PBMCs. The clonotype originates from a woman in her thirties or forties in good health and CMV-seropositive.

For the CDR3, the DNA is TGCGCCAGCAGAATTGGGGACGGGAGCTCCTACGAGCAGTACTTC. Its translation is CASRIGDGSSYEQYF. This chain connects TRBV5-1 to TRBJ2-7; D might be TRBD2 (6 bases). V lost 5 bases to trimming and J lost 0 bases, with 15 bases between them. Germline loops: CDR1 SGHRS, CDR2 YFSETQ. The CDR3 runs 15 residues. The full variable domain, rest sourced from reference TRBV5-1 and TRBJ2-7, is KAGVTQTPRYLIKTRGQQVTLSCSPISGHRSVSWYQQTPGQGLQFLFEYFSETQRNKGNFPGRFSGRQFSNSRSEMNVSTLELGDSALYLCASRIGDGSSYEQYFGPGTRLTVT.